These 24 T cell receptor beta chains originate from one sample sequenced in a study of T cells in Graves' hyperthyroidism and ophthalmopathy. TCR beta CDR3 region amplification was performed from RNA transcripts. Researchers ran a first-round RT-PCR on the TCR CDR3 using the HTBI primer set. TCRdb ran MiXCR on the multiplex PCR reads and lists one entry per CDR3 protein. The repertoire holds almost 600,000 distinct CDR3 sequences, 35% to 55% seen once, with around 7.7% in the top ten. Sequencing used peripheral blood or thyroid tissue (not recorded which). Source of these receptors: a woman between 18 and 29 years old with Graves' hyperthyroidism.

At least ten counts were recorded for this clonotype. J is TRBJ1-4 and V is TRBV4-2, with a weak D call TRBD1 (5 bases). Germline V gene data show CDR1 as LGHNA and CDR2 as YNFKEQ. Trimming took off 0 bases at V and 0 bases at J, with 11 bases between the two ends. CDR3 size: 17 residues. CDR3 coding DNA: TGTGCCAGCAGCCAAGAGGGGAGGGGTGCAACTAATGAAAAACTGTTTTTT. Protein sequence: CASSQEGRGATNEKLFF.

This clonotype was counted a few times. The CDR3 loop is CASSLGSYSNQPQHF. CDR3 nucleotide sequence: TGTGCCAGCAGTTTAGGTTCGTATAGCAATCAGCCCCAGCATTTT. The rearrangement joins TRBV27 to TRBJ1-5; unclear D gene. The V gene lost 2 bases and the J gene lost 0 bases, with 8 bases spanning the gap. This CDR3 comprises 15 residues. The germline CDR1 and CDR2 sequences are MNHEY and SMNVEV (reference sequence).

Comments on this clonotype: With a much larger clone just one base away, this may be a read error. The chain uses TRBV5-1 and TRBJ2-7; 12 bases agree with TRBD2. The CDR3 length is 16 residues. The germline V gene has CDR1 SGHRS and CDR2 YFSETQ. Here the CDR3 DNA reads TGCGCCAGCAGCTTACTAGCGGGAGGACCTTTTTACGAGGAGTACTTC. Its protein product is CASSLLAGGPFYEEYF.

V usage is TRBV6-6 and J usage is TRBJ2-7; TRBD2 agrees at 7 bases. This CDR3 has 16 residues. The germline gives CDR1 MNHNY, CDR2 SVGAGI (reference sequence). V dropped 6 bases and J dropped 1; count of bases not matched to a gene: 12. DNA of the CDR3: TGTGCCAGCAGCGAGAGTCCGGGAGGCTCTTCCTACGAGCAGTACTTC. It specifies CASSESPGGSSYEQYF.

This sequence joins TRBV4-3 and TRBJ2-5; D is unresolved. The germline CDR1 and CDR2 sequences are LGHNA and YSLEER. The CDR3 has 16 amino acids. The V gene lost 1 base and the J gene lost 3 bases, with 15 bases spanning the gap. The CDR3 nucleotides read TGCGCCAGCAGCCAAGGTCTAAAAGTAATAGAAGAGACCCAGTACTTC. This encodes CASSQGLKVIEETQYF.

This chain uses TRBV6-5 with TRBJ2-7, with TRBD1 matching 9 bases. The ends lost 8 bases at V and 4 bases at J; junction bases unmatched: 12. The CDR3 runs to 15 residues. CDR1 and CDR2 from the germline V gene are MNHEY and SVGAGI. CDR3 in amino acids: CASCNSGTGFYEQYF. The CDR3 DNA is TGTGCCAGCTGCAACTCCGGGACAGGGTTTTACGAGCAGTACTTC.

This clonotype was seen many times. The chain recombines TRBV5-1 with TRBJ2-7; D call uncertain. Per germline, CDR1 SGHRS and CDR2 YFSETQ. The ends were cut back, 0 bases at V and 0 bases at J, with 10 bases in the middle. The CDR3 sequence is 15 residues long. CDR3: CASSLEMSHSYEQYF. CDR3 nucleotide sequence: TGCGCCAGCAGCTTGGAAATGTCCCACTCCTACGAGCAGTACTTC. The whole variable domain, filled in from reference TRBV5-1 and TRBJ2-7, reads KAGVTQTPRYLIKTRGQQVTLSCSPISGHRSVSWYQQTPGQGLQFLFEYFSETQRNKGNFPGRFSGRQFSNSRSEMNVSTLELGDSALYLCASSLEMSHSYEQYFGPGTRLTVT.

The chain recombines TRBV7-6 with TRBJ1-4; D is ambiguous. This CDR3 has 15 amino acids. V was shortened by 5 bases and J by 4 bases, with 14 bases between the two germline ends. CDR1 SGHVS and CDR2 FNYEAQ come from the germline V gene. The CDR3 loop reads CASSPGYRNNEKLFF. CDR3 nucleotides: TGTGCCAGCAGCCCCGGTTACAGAAATAATGAAAAACTGTTTTTT.

On this clonotype: This could be a read error, since a much larger clone is one nucleotide away. V gene TRBV7-2 combines with J gene TRBJ2-7; D perhaps matches TRBD2 (6 bases). The germline V gene encodes CDR1 SGHTA and CDR2 FQGNSA. CDR3 length: 13 amino acids. CDR3: CASSPPGTEELYF. CDR3 in DNA: TGTGCCAGCAGCCCTCCCGGGACTGAAGAGCTGTACTTC.

This clonotype showed up many times. The chain couples TRBV27 to TRBJ1-2; D is possibly TRBD1 (5 bases). Germline V lookup: CDR1 MNHEY, CDR2 SMNVEV (reference sequence). Deletions cut 2 bases from V and 6 bases from J, with 16 bases between. The CDR3 is made up of 15 amino acids. The CDR3 protein is CASSLLPRGTNGYTF. The DNA for the CDR3 is TGTGCCAGCAGTTTACTGCCTCGGGGGACCAATGGCTACACCTTC.

The V and J genes are TRBV29-1 and TRBJ2-7, with 7 bases lining up with TRBD2. Germline CDR1 SQVTM, CDR2 ANQGSEA. V gave up 5 bases and J gave up 9 bases; unmatched junction bases: 16. The CDR3 sequence is 14 residues long. The CDR3 region is CSVSGGGRTPRQYF. CDR3 nucleotides: TGCAGCGTTAGTGGTGGCGGGAGAACCCCCCGGCAGTACTTC.

As to this clonotype: A read error may account for a junction end that differs from germline. The chain combines TRBV2 with TRBJ2-6; 14 bases match TRBD2. CDR1 is SNHLY and CDR2 is FYNNEI in the germline V gene. The CDR3 loop spans 13 amino acids. CDR3 sequence reads: CASSEWPGTSGSF. The CDR3 bases are TGTGCCAGCAGTGAATGGCCAGGGACTAGCGGGAGTTTC.

Turning to this clonotype: A much larger clone lies one base from this, so it may be a read error. The chain couples TRBV5-6 to TRBJ1-4; no clear D. The CDR3 is made up of 12 amino acids. CDR1 is SGHDT, CDR2 YYEEEE, per germline. V was cut by 3 bases and J by 4 bases, with 4 bases left in between. The DNA for the CDR3 is TGTGCCAGCAGCTCGGATAATGAAAAACTGTTTTTT. This translates into CASSSDNEKLFF.

V is TRBV12-3 or TRBV12-4 and J is TRBJ2-2; D could derive from TRBD1 or TRBD2 (5 bases each). This CDR3 has 16 amino acids. The germline V and J ends were trimmed by 6 bases and 2 bases, with 16 bases remaining between them. The CDR3, as DNA: TGTGCCAGCAGCCCCTGGGGGTCTGGAAACACCGGGGAGCTGTTTTTT. Amino acids: CASSPWGSGNTGELFF.

This clonotype was observed many times. The chain has TRBV5-1 and TRBJ2-5; 7 positions agree with TRBD1. V lost 4 bases, J lost 3 bases, and 15 bases stayed unmatched. The CDR3 loop spans 17 amino acids. Germline CDR1 reads SGHRS; CDR2 reads YFSETQ. The CDR3: CASSLFGLGTGEETQYF. In nucleotides, the CDR3 is TGCGCCAGCAGCCTCTTCGGTTTGGGCACAGGGGAAGAGACCCAGTACTTC.

This clonotype appeared many times. V is TRBV20-1 and J is TRBJ1-4; D gene ambiguous. This CDR3 contains 17 residues. Between the trimmed V and J ends, which lost 1 base and 0 bases, there was a span of 15 bases. Germline V gene sequence: CDR1 DFQATT, CDR2 SNEGSKA (reference sequence). CDR3: CSARAKAGISTNEKLFF. CDR3 nucleotide sequence: TGCAGTGCTAGAGCGAAGGCGGGAATCTCAACTAATGAAAAACTGTTTTTT.

In this sample, this clonotype turned up many times. The genes are TRBV13 and TRBJ2-7; no clear D. Germline V gene lookup returns CDR1 PRHDT and CDR2 FYEKMQ (reference sequence). CDR3 length: 15 residues. V was shortened by 1 base and J by 2 bases, with 12 bases between the two germline ends. The CDR3 loop reads CASSLAGGVTYEQYF. The DNA of the CDR3 is TGTGCCAGCAGCTTAGCTGGCGGAGTAACCTACGAGCAGTACTTC. Drawing the rest from reference TRBV13 and TRBJ2-7, the complete variable domain is AAGVIQSPRHLIKEKRETATLKCYPIPRHDTVYWYQQGPGQDPQFLISFYEKMQSDKGSIPDRFSAQQFSDYHSELNMSSLELGDSALYFCASSLAGGVTYEQYFGPGTRLTVT.

Ten or more counts support this clonotype. Here the CDR3 reads CASSLERREVSGELFF. CDR3 nucleotides: TGTGCCAGCAGCTTAGAGAGGCGGGAGGTGAGCGGGGAGCTGTTTTTT. This chain connects TRBV7-6 to TRBJ2-2; 8 nucleotides agree with TRBD2. This CDR3 is 16 amino acids long. CDR1 and CDR2 from the germline V gene are SGHVS and FNYEAQ. V dropped 1 base and J dropped 7; count of bases not matched to a gene: 8.

Ten or more counts support this clonotype. The chain joins TRBV6-1 to TRBJ1-5, with TRBD1 matching 8 bases. In germline, CDR1 is MNHNS, CDR2 SASEGT. CDR3 size: 15 residues. The V segment lost 8 bases and the J segment 4 bases; nucleotides outside the gene matches: 10. The CDR3 DNA reads as TGTGCCAGCGGCTATCAGGGGGCAGGAAATCAGCCCCAGCATTTT. Translation gives CASGYQGAGNQPQHF.

By share, this clonotype counts as medium-sized (0.01 to 0.1%). The gene calls are TRBV12-3 or TRBV12-4 and TRBJ1-5; the D is unclear. V was pared by 3 bases and J by 3 bases, with 9 bases between. This CDR3 has 14 amino acids. The CDR3 bases are TGTGCCAGCAGTTTCGGGCAGGTCAATCAGCCCCAGCATTTT. Residues: CASSFGQVNQPQHF.

This clonotype has a single count. This chain joins TRBV2 and TRBJ1-1, with a tentative D call TRBD1 (6 bases). The CDR3 covers 13 residues. The germline V and J ends were trimmed by 9 bases and 2 bases, with 13 bases remaining between them. Germline V gene data show CDR1 as SNHLY and CDR2 as FYNNEI. The CDR3 bases are TGTGCCAGACAGGGTTCAGGAAACACTGAAGCTTTCTTT. The encoded protein is CARQGSGNTEAFF.

This clonotype was observed at least ten times. The CDR3 is CAISERGGEETQYF. For the CDR3, the DNA is TGTGCCATCAGTGAGCGGGGGGGAGAAGAGACCCAGTACTTC. V usage is TRBV10-3 and J usage is TRBJ2-5, with 8 bases matching TRBD2. V lost 2 bases to trimming and J lost 3 bases; unmatched junction nucleotides: 2. Per the germline V gene, CDR1 is ENHRY and CDR2 is SYGVKD. CDR3 length: 14 residues.

This clonotype was observed many times. The chain employs TRBV10-3 and TRBJ1-1; 7 bases line up with TRBD1. Germline V gene data show CDR1 as ENHRY and CDR2 as SYGVKD. The CDR3 contains 14 residues. With V trimmed by 6 bases and J by 1 base, 5 bases remained unmatched. The chain's CDR3 is CAIREGQTNTEAFF. CDR3 DNA sequence: TGTGCCATCAGGGAGGGACAGACGAACACTGAAGCTTTCTTT.

The rearrangement joins TRBV2 to TRBJ2-7; 11 bases are shared with TRBD2. CDR3 length: 14 amino acids. The trim removed 11 bases at V and 7 bases at J, leaving 13 bases unmatched. CDR1 SNHLY and CDR2 FYNNEI come from the germline V gene. This CDR3 is CAGVSGRASGEQYF. DNA of the CDR3: TGTGCCGGGGTTAGCGGGAGGGCCTCTGGTGAGCAGTACTTC.